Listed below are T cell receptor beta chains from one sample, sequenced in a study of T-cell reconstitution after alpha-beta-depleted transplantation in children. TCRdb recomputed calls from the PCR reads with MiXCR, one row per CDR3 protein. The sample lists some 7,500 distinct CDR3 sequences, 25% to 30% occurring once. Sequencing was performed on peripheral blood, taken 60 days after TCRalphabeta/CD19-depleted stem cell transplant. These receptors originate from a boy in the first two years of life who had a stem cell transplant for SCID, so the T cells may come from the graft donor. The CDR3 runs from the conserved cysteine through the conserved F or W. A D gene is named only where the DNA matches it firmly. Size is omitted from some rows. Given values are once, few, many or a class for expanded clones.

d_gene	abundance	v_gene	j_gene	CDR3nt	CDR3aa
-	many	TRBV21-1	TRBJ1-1	TGTGCCAGCAGCAAAGAAGGGGCCAGGGGGCTGACTGAAGCTTTCTTT	CASSKEGARGLTEAFF
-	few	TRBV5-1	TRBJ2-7	TGCGCCAGCAGCTTGGCGGGTAACGCCTACGAGCAGTACTTC	CASSLAGNAYEQYF
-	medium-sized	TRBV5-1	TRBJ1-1	TGCGCCAGCAGCTTGTTGATCCGGGGATTGAGCACTGAAGCTTTCTTT	CASSLLIRGLSTEAFF
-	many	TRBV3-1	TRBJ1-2	TGTGCCAGCAGCCATTTAAATGGGCTAAAGGGCTACACCTTC	CASSHLNGLKGYTF
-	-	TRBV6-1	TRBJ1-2	TGTGCCAGCAGTGAAGGCAGGGGCTATGGCTACACCTTC	CASSEGRGYGYTF
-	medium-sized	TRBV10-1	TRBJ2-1	TGCGCCAGCAGTAACATACAGGGCTCCCCGCGCAATGAGCAGTTCTTC	CASSNIQGSPRNEQFF
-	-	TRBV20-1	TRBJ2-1	TGCAGTGTTGTTAGAAGCTCCTACAATGAGCAGTTCTTC	CSVVRSSYNEQFF
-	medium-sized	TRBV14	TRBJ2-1	TGTGCCAGCAGCCAGCCTAGTGAGGGGGGGCCCCATGAGCAGTTCTTC	CASSQPSEGGPHEQFF
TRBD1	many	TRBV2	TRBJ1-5	TGTGCCAGCAGTGATCCTTTTATCCGTGGACAGGGAGGAGGTCAGCCCCAGCATTTT	CASSDPFIRGQGGGQPQHF
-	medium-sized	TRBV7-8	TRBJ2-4	TGTGCCAGCAGCCCCCGGTCCGGGCCGAAAAACATTCAGTACTTC	CASSPRSGPKNIQYF
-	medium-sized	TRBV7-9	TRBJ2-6	TGTGCCAGCAGGTCGACTGGGGCCAACGTCCTGACTTTC	CASRSTGANVLTF
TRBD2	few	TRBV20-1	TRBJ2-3	TGCAGTGCTACAGATACTAGCGGACTCTTAAATACGCAGTATTTT	CSATDTSGLLNTQYF
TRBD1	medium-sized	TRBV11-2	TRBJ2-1	TGTGCCAGCAGCTTAGTGGACAGGAATGAGCAGTTCTTC	CASSLVDRNEQFF
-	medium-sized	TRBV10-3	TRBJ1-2	TGTGCCATCAGTGATTTTTGGCGCGACTATGGCTACACCTTC	CAISDFWRDYGYTF
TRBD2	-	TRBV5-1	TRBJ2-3	TGCGCCAGCAGCCCAGGGACTAGCGTCACAGATACGCAGTATTTT	CASSPGTSVTDTQYF
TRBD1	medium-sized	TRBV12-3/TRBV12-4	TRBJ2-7	TGTGCCAGCAGTTGGAGATGGGGACAGGGACCCTCCTACGAGCAGTACTTC	CASSWRWGQGPSYEQYF
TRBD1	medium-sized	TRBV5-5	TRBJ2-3	TGTGCCAGCAGCCATTTAGACAGGGACACGCAGTATTTT	CASSHLDRDTQYF
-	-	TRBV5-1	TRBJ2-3	TGCGCCAGCAGCTTGGGGAGCACAGATACGCAGTATTTT	CASSLGSTDTQYF
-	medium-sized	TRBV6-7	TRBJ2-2	TGTGCCAGGGGCCGAACCGGGACACCATTTTCCATTTTGAACACCGGGGAGCTGTTTTTT	CARGRTGTPFSILNTGELFF
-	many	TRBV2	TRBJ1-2	TGTGCCAGACGGGAGAACTATGGCTACACCTTC	CARRENYGYTF
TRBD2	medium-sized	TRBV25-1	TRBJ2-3	TGTGCCAGCAGTGAGCCTCTTGGGGGGGGAGGCACAGATACGCAGTATTTT	CASSEPLGGGGTDTQYF
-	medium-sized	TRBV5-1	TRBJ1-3	TGCGCCACCAGGGGTCTGGGAGCAGGAAACACCATATATTTT	CATRGLGAGNTIYF
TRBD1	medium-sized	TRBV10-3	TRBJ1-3	TGTGCCATCAATGGACAGGGGAACACCATATATTTT	CAINGQGNTIYF
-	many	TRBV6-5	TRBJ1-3	TGTGCCAGCAGCCGCGACAGGTTATCTGGAAACACCATATATTTT	CASSRDRLSGNTIYF
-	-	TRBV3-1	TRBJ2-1	TGTGCCAGCAGCCGGTTAGAGGGTGAGCAGTTCTTC	CASSRLEGEQFF
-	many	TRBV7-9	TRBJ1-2	TGTGCCAGCAGCTTAGAATGGGGGGATGGCTACACCTTC	CASSLEWGDGYTF
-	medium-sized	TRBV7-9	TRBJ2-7	TGTGCCAGCAGCTTCATAACGGTCTACGAGCAGTACTTC	CASSFITVYEQYF
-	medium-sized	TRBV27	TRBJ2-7	TGTGCCAGCAGTTGGGGGCTACTCTACGAGCAGTACTTC	CASSWGLLYEQYF
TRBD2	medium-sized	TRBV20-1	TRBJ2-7	TGCAGTGCTAGGGAGGCTAGCGGACTAGCGGGGGGACCCTACGAGCAGTACTTC	CSAREASGLAGGPYEQYF
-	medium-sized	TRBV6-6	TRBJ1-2	TGTGCCAGCAGTTCCTATGGCTACACCTTC	CASSSYGYTF
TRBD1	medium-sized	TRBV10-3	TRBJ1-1	TGTGCCATCAGTTTAGCCGGGACAGGGAGCCCTGAAGCTTTCTTT	CAISLAGTGSPEAFF
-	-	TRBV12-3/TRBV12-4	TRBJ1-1	TGTGCCAGCAGCCTAACGGCCAACACTGAAGCTTTCTTT	CASSLTANTEAFF
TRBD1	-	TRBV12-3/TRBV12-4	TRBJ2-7	TGTGCCAGCAGTTTACGACAGGGGGAGCGTTACGAGCAGTACTTC	CASSLRQGERYEQYF
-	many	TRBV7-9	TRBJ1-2	TGTGCCAGCAGCTTAGTTTGGGAGTGGAACTATGGCTACACCTTC	CASSLVWEWNYGYTF
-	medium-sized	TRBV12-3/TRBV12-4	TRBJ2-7	TGTGCCAGCAGTTTAGAACGGGCCTTCGAGCAGTACTTC	CASSLERAFEQYF
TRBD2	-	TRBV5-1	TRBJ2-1	TGCGCCAGCAGCGGTCCCGGGACTAGGCCTAATGAGCAGTTCTTC	CASSGPGTRPNEQFF
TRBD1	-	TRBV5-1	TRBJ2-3	TGCGCCAGCAGCTTGGGAGAAGGGACAGGAAGGTCAGATACGCAGTATTTT	CASSLGEGTGRSDTQYF
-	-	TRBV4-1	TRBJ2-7	TGCGCCAGCAGCCAAGATTTCCGAACCTACGAGCAGTACTTC	CASSQDFRTYEQYF
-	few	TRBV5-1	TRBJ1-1	TGCGCCAGCAGCTTGGCGCCCACTGAAGCTTTCTTT	CASSLAPTEAFF
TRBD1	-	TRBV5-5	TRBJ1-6	TGTGCCAGCAGCCCAAGGGACAGGTGGACTAATTCACCCCTCCACTTT	CASSPRDRWTNSPLHF
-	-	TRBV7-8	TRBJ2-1	TGTGCCAGCAGCTTAGCGCCCAACGCGGGCTACAATGAGCAGTTCTTC	CASSLAPNAGYNEQFF
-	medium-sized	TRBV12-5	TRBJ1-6	TGTGCTAGTGGTCAAAGACACTCCCAGGGTTATAATTCACCCCTCCACTTT	CASGQRHSQGYNSPLHF
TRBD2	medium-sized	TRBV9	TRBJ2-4	TGTGCCAGCAGCAAAAGCGGGGGGGGACTTAGGGACATTCAGTACTTC	CASSKSGGGLRDIQYF